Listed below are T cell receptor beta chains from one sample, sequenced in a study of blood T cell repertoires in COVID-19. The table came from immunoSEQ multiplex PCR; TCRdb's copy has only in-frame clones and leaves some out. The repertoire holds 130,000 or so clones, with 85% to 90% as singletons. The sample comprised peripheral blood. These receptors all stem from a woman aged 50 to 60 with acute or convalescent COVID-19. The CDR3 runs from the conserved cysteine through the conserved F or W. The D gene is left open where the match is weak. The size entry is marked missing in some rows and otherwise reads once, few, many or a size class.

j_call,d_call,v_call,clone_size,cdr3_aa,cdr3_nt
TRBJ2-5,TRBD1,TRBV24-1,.,CATSDPTGGTETQYF,TGTGCCACCAGTGATCCGACAGGGGGAACAGAGACCCAGTACTTC
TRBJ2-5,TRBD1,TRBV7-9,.,CASSLGVTQGAWETQYF,TGTGCCAGCAGCTTAGGTGTAACACAGGGGGCCTGGGAGACCCAGTACTTC
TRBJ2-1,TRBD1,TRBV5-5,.,CASSTPGQGRWNEQFF,TGTGCCAGCAGTACCCCGGGACAGGGGCGATGGAATGAGCAGTTCTTC
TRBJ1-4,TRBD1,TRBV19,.,CASSIDRDRGLEKLFF,TGTGCCAGTAGTATAGACCGGGACAGGGGGCTTGAAAAACTGTTTTTT
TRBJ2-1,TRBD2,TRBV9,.,CASSASGGSYNEQFF,TGTGCCAGCAGTGCTAGCGGGGGTTCCTACAATGAGCAGTTCTTC
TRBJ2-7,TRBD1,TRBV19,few,CASSLGTGVSYEQYF,TGTGCCAGTAGTCTCGGGACAGGGGTTTCCTACGAGCAGTACTTC
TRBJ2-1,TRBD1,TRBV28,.,CASSPSGTGKNNEQFF,TGTGCCAGCAGTCCCTCCGGGACAGGGAAGAACAATGAGCAGTTCTTC
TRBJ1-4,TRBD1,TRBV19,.,CASKTPGQGATNEKLFF,TGTGCCAGCAAAACGCCGGGACAGGGGGCAACTAATGAAAAACTGTTTTTT
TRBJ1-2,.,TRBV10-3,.,CAIRGTGYYGYTF,TGTGCCATCAGAGGAACAGGTTACTATGGCTACACCTTC
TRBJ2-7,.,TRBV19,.,CASSPFRDSSVHEQYF,TGTGCCAGTAGTCCATTCCGGGACTCATCTGTCCACGAGCAGTACTTC
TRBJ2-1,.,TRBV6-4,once,CASSEEGGESYNEQFF,TGTGCCAGCAGTGAAGAAGGGGGGGAATCCTACAATGAGCAGTTCTTC
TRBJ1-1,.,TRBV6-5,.,CASSRQTTMNTEAFF,TGTGCCAGCAGTCGGCAGACAACCATGAACACTGAAGCTTTCTTT
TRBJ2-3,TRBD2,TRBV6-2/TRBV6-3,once,CASSRKDPFLGEGPVNTQYF,TGTGCCAGCAGCCGAAAGGACCCTTTTTTGGGGGAGGGCCCAGTTAATACGCAGTATTTT
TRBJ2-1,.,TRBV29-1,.,CSVERVGNEQFF,TGCAGCGTTGAGCGGGTCGGGAATGAGCAGTTCTTC
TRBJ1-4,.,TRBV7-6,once,CASSPQGPTNEKLFF,TGTGCCAGCAGTCCACAGGGTCCAACTAATGAAAAACTGTTTTTT
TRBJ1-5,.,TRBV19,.,CASSMDWDSNQPQHF,TGTGCCAGTAGTATGGACTGGGATAGCAATCAGCCCCAGCATTTT
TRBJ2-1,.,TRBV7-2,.,CASSSHREYNEQFF,TGTGCCAGCAGCTCCCACAGGGAATACAATGAGCAGTTCTTC
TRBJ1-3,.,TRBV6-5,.,CASVVLPGGNTIYF,TGTGCCAGCGTGGTCCTACCGGGAGGAAACACCATATATTTT
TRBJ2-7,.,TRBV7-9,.,CASSPRTEYEQYF,TGTGCCAGCAGCCCCCGGACAGAATACGAGCAGTACTTC
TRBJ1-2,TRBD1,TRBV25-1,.,CASRGQRGANYGYTF,TGTGCCAGCAGGGGACAGAGAGGTGCTAACTATGGCTACACCTTC
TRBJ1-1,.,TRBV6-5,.,CASSYSPSGTEAFF,TGTGCCAGCAGTTACTCGCCGTCGGGCACTGAAGCTTTCTTT
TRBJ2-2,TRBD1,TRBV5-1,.,CASSLEGQGRIGELFF,TGCGCCAGCAGCTTGGAGGGACAGGGGAGAATCGGGGAGCTGTTTTTT
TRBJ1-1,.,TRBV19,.,CASSMMEGSAFF,TGTGCCAGTAGTATGATGGAGGGCTCGGCTTTCTTT
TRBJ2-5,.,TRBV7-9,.,CASSLLTGSETQYF,TGTGCCAGCAGCTTATTAACAGGGTCAGAGACCCAGTACTTC
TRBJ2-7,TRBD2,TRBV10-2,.,CASSGLAGGYEQYF,TGCGCCAGCAGTGGCCTAGCGGGAGGGTACGAGCAGTACTTC
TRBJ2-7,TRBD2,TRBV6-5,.,CASSYSLVAGGYEQYF,TGTGCCAGCAGTTACTCGTTGGTAGCGGGAGGATACGAGCAGTACTTC
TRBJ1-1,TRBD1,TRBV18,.,CASSSSQGATEAFF,TGTGCCAGCTCCTCTTCTCAGGGGGCCACTGAAGCTTTCTTT
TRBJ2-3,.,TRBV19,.,CASSMGQYTDTQYF,TGTGCCAGTAGTATGGGCCAGTACACAGATACGCAGTATTTT
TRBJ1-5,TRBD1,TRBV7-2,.,CASSPDRGSQPQHF,TGTGCCAGCAGCCCCGACAGGGGAAGTCAGCCCCAGCATTTT